This section outlines one T cell receptor (beta chain) sequence together with its context. Its specificity is not known. The data originate from a study of cytomegalovirus exposure and HLA in healthy donors. Turning to the study itself: From HLA-typed donors, an early data release held about 92 million unique TCRs. Study observations and caveats: A previous analysis found most TCR beta V segments productive roughly 90% or roughly 30% of the time. Investigators reported about 160 TCR beta chains as tied to cytomegalovirus.

The CDR3 has 18 amino acids. In germline, CDR1 is KGHSH, CDR2 LQKENI. V was pared by 3 bases and J by 0 bases, with 15 bases between. The PCR contained 60 Vbeta and 13 Jbeta primers. Sequenced by immunoSEQ multiplex PCR; TCRdb stores in-frame clones only, minus some. This sample carries about 67,000 clones, with 15% to 20% going to the ten biggest clones. The donors (healthy individuals) were bone marrow donors. The rearrangement joins TRBV18 to TRBJ2-6; D not certain. The clonotype comes from a boy between 10 and 17 years old in good health and CMV-seronegative. Source material: PBMCs. The CDR3 loop is CASSPPSSVSSGANVLTF. The CDR3 region has the DNA TGTGCCAGCTCACCGCCTTCTTCAGTCTCCTCTGGGGCCAACGTCCTGACTTTC.